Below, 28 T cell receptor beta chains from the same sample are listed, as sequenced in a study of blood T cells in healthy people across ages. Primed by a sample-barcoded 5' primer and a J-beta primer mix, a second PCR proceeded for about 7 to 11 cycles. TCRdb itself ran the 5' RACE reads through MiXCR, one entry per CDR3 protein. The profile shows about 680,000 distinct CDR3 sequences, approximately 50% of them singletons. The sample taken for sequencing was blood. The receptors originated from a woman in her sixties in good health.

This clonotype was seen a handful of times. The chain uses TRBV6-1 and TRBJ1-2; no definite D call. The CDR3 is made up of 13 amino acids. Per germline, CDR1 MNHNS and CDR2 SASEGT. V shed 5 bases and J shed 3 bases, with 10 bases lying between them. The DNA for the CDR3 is TGTGCCAGCAGTCAAAACAGAGACTATGGCTACACCTTC. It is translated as CASSQNRDYGYTF.

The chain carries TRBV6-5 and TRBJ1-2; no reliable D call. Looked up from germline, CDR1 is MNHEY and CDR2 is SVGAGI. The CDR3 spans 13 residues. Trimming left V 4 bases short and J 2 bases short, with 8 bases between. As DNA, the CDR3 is TGTGCCAGCAGTTCCCAGGACAACTATGGCTACACCTTC. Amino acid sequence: CASSSQDNYGYTF.

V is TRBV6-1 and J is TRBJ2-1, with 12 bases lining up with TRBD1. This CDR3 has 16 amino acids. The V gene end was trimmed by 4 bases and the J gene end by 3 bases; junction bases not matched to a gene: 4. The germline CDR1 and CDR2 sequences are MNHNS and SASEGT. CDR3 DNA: TGTGCCAGCAGTGGCGGGACAGGGGGCGGCTACAATGAGCAGTTCTTC. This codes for CASSGGTGGGYNEQFF.

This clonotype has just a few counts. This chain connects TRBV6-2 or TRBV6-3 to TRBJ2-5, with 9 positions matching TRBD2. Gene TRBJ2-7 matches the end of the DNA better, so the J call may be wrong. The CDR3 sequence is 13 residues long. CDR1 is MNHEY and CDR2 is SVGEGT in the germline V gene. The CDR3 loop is CASIKAGGREQYF. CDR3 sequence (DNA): TGTGCCAGCATAAAAGCGGGAGGTCGCGAGCAGTACTTC.

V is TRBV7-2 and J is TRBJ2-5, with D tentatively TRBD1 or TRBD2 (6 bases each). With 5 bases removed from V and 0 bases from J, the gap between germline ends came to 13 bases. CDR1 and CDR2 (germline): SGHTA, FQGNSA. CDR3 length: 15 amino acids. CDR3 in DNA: TGTGCCAGCAGCCGGAGGGGGGCGTACCAAGAGACCCAGTACTTC. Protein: CASSRRGAYQETQYF.

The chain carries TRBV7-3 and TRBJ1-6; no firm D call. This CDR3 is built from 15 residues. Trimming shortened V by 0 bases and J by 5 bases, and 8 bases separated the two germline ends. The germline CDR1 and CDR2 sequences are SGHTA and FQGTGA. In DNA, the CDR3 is TGTGCCAGCAGCTTAACGGGTACAAATAATTCACCCCTCCACTTT. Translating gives CASSLTGTNNSPLHF.

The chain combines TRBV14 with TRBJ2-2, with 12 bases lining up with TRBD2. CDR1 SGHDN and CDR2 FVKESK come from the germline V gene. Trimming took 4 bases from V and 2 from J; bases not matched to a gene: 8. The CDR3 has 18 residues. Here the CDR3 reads CASSRRLAGVANTGELFF. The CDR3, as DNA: TGTGCCAGCAGCCGCCGACTAGCGGGGGTAGCTAACACCGGGGAGCTGTTTTTT.

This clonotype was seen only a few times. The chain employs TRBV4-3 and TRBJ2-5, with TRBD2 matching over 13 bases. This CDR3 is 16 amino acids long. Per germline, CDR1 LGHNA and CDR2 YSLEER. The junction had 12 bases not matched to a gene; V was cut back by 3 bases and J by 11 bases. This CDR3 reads CASSQGTSGTLGEQYF. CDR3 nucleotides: TGCGCCAGCAGCCAGGGGACTAGCGGGACGTTGGGGGAGCAGTACTTC.

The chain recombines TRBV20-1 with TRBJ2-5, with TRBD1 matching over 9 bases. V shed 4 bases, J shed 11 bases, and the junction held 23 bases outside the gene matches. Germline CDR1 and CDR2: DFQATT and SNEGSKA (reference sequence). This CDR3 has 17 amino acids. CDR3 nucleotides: TGCAGTGCTATGGGGACAGGGAGTTCGGGAAGCTACAATGAGCAGTACTTC. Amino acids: CSAMGTGSSGSYNEQYF.

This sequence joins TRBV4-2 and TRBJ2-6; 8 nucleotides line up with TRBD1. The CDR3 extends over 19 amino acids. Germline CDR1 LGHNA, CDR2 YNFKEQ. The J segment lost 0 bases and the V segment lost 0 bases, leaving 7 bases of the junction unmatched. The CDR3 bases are TGTGCCAGCAGCCAAGATCGAAGGGACAGGCTCTCTGGGGCCAACGTCCTGACTTTC. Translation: CASSQDRRDRLSGANVLTF.

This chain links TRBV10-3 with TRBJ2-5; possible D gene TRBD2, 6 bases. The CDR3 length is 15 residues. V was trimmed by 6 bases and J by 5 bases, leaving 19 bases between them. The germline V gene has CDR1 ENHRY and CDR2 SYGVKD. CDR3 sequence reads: CAISRSGPGGETQYF. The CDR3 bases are TGTGCCATCAGCCGGAGCGGGCCAGGCGGGGAGACCCAGTACTTC.

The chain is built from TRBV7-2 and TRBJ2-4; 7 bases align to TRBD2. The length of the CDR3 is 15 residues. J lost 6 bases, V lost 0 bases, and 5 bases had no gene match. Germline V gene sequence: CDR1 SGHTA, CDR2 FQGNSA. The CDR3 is CASSLAGGPGNIQYF. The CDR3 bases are TGTGCCAGCAGCTTAGCGGGAGGGCCTGGAAACATTCAGTACTTC.

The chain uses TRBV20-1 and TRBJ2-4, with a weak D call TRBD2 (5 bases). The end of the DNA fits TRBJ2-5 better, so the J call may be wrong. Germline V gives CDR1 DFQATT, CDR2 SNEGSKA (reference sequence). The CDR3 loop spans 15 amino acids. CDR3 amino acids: CSARDLRTVKETQYF. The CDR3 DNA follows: TGCAGTGCTAGAGATCTCCGGACTGTGAAAGAGACCCAGTACTTC.

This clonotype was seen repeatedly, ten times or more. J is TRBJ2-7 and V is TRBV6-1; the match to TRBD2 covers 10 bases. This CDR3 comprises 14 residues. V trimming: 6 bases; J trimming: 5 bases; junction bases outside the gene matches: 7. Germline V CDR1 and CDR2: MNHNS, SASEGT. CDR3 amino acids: CASSGLAAGHEQYF. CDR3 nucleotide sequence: TGTGCCAGCAGCGGACTAGCGGCGGGCCACGAGCAGTACTTC.

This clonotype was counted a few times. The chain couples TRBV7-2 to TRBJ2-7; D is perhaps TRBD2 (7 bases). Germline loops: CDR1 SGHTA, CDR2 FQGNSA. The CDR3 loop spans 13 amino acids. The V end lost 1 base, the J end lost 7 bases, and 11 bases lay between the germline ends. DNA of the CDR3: TGTGCCAGCAGCTTAGAGGGGGGGAGGGAGCAGTACTTC. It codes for CASSLEGGREQYF.

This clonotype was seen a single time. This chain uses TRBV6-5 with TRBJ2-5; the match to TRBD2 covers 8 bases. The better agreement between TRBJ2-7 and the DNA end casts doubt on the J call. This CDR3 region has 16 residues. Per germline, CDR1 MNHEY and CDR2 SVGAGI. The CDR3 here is CASSYSGGLVAYEQYF. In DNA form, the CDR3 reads TGTGCCAGCAGTTACAGCGGGGGTCTTGTTGCTTACGAGCAGTACTTC.

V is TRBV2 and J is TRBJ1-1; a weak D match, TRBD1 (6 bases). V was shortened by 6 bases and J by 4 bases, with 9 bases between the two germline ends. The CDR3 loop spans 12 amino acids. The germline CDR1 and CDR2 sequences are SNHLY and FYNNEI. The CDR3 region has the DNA TGTGCCAGCAGGAGGGGGTTCACTGAAGCTTTCTTT. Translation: CASRRGFTEAFF.

The CDR3 bases are TGTGCCAGCAGGTTGACAGGGAAAGGAACCAACGAGCAGTACTTC. Translating it yields CASRLTGKGTNEQYF. The V gene is TRBV6-2 or TRBV6-3, the J gene TRBJ2-4; TRBD1 agrees at 7 bases. The last part of the DNA fits TRBJ2-7 better; the J call may be wrong. Germline V gene data show CDR1 as MNHEY and CDR2 as SVGEGT. The CDR3 totals 15 residues.

The CDR3 bases are TGTGCCAGCAGCTTAGCAAAGAACATGAACACTGAAGCTTTCTTT. It specifies CASSLAKNMNTEAFF. The chain recombines TRBV7-2 with TRBJ1-1; D is uncertain. The CDR3 is 15 amino acids. The V gene's germline CDR1 is SGHTA and CDR2 FQGNSA. Trimming took off 0 bases at V and 0 bases at J, with 8 bases between the two ends.

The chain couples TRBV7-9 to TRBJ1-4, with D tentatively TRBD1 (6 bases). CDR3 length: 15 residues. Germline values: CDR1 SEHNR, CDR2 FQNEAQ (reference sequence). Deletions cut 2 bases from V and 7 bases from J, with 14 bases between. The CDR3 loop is CASSLSYRDFEKLFF. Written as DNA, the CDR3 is TGTGCCAGCAGCTTATCCTACAGGGATTTTGAAAAACTGTTTTTT.

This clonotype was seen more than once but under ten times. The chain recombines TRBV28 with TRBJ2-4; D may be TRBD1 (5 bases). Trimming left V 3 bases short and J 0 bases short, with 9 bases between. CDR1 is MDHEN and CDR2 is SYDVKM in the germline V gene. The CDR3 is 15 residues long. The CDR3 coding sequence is TGTGCCAGCAGTTTGAGACAGTTAGCCAAAAACATTCAGTACTTC. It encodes CASSLRQLAKNIQYF. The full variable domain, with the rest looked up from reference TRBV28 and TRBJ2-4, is DVKVTQSSRYLVKRTGEKVFLECVQDMDHENMFWYRQDPGLGLRLIYFSYDVKMKEKGDIPEGYSVSREKKERFSLILESASTNQTSMYLCASSLRQLAKNIQYFGAGTRLSVL.

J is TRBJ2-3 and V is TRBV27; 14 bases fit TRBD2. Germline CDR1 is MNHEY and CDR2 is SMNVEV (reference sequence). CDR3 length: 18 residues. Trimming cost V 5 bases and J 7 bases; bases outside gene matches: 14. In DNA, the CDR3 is TGTGCCAGCAGTCTCACCTTGCGACTAGCGGGAGGGCCCCATACGCAGTATTTT. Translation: CASSLTLRLAGGPHTQYF.

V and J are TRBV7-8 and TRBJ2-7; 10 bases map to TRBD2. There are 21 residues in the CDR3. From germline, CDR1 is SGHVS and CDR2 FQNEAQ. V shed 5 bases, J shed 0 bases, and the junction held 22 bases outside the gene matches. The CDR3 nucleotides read TGTGCCAGCAGCAACGCAGCTAGCGGGAGTGGTATGGTACTTTTCTCCTACGAGCAGTACTTC. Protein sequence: CASSNAASGSGMVLFSYEQYF.

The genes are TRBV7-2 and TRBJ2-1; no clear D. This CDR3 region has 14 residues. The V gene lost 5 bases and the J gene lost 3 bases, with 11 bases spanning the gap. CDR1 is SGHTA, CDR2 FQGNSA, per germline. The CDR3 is CASSPGRSYNEQFF. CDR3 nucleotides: TGTGCCAGCAGCCCCGGACGGAGCTACAATGAGCAGTTCTTC.

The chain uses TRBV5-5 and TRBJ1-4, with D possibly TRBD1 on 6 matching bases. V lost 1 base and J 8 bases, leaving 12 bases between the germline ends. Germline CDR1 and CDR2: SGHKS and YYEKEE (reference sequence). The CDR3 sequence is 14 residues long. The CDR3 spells CASSLSGEGEKLFF. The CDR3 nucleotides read TGTGCCAGCAGCTTGTCAGGGGAAGGCGAAAAACTGTTTTTT.

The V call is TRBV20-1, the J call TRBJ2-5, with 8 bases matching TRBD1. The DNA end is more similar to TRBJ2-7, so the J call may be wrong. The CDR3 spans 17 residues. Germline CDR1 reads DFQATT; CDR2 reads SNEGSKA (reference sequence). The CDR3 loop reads CSARDPSRDRSLNEQYF. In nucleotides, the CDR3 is TGCAGTGCTAGAGATCCGTCACGGGACAGGTCTCTCAACGAGCAGTACTTC.

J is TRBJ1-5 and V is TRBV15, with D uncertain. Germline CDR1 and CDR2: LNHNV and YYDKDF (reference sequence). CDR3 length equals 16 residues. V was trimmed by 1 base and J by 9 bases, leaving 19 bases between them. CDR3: CATSRGSTAVAGPQHF. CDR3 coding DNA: TGTGCCACCAGCAGAGGTTCGACTGCTGTCGCAGGGCCCCAGCATTTT. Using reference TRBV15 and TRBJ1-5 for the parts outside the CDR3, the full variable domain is DAMVIQNPRYQVTQFGKPVTLSCSQTLNHNVMYWYQQKSSQAPKLLFHYYDKDFNNEADTPDNFQSRRPNTSFCFLDIRSPGLGDTAMYLCATSRGSTAVAGPQHFGDGTRLSIL.

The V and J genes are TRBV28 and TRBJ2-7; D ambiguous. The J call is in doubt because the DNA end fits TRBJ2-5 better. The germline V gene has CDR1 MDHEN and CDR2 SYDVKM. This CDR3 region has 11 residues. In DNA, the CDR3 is TGTGCCAGCATACAAAGGGAGACCCAGTACTTC. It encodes CASIQRETQYF.